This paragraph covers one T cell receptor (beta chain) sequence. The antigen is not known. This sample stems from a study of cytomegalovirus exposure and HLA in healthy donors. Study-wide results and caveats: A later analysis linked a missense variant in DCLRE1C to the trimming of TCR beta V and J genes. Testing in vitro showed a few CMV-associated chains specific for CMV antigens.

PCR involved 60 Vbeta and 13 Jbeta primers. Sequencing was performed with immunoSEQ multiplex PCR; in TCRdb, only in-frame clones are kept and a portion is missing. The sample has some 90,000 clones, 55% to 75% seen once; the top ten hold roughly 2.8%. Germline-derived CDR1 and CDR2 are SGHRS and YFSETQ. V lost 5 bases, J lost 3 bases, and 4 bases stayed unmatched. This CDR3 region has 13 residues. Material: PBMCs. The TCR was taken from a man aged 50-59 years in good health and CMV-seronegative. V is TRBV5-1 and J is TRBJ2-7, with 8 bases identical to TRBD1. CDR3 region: CASSWGTGYEQYV. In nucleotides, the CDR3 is TGCGCCAGCAGTTGGGGGACAGGCTACGAGCAGTACGTC.